The TCR beta chain described here comes from a study of blood T cell repertoires in COVID-19. On the study more broadly: PBMCs, B-cell-depleted T cells, or T cells were the source of the cDNA or gDNA that made up the material.

V dropped 6 bases and J dropped 10 bases, with 17 bases sitting between them. The CDR3 spans 13 residues. Germline loops: CDR1 SGHRS, CDR2 YFSETQ. There are a few counts of this clone. Assay used: immunoSEQ multiplex PCR; TCRdb lists only in-frame clones, some missing. The sample holds about 210,000 clones; approximately 87% are singletons and the top ten take about 0.72%. This sequence was found in a woman in her 70s with acute or convalescent COVID-19. The sequencing sample was made of peripheral blood. The chain recombines TRBV5-1 with TRBJ2-1; D is undetermined. This CDR3 reads CASTYDPSPEQFF. In nucleotides, the CDR3 is TGCGCCAGCACCTATGATCCCTCACCCGAGCAGTTCTTC.